This T cell receptor (beta chain) was sequenced in a study of blood T cell repertoires in COVID-19 (dated by TCRdb to 2020 to 2022). About the full investigation: Collaborator samples came from the United States, Italy and Spain and covered acute and convalescent phases of COVID-19. The prospective study material was composed of cDNA or gDNA derived from T cells, B-cell-depleted T cells, or PBMCs. Subjects who had been exposed to COVID-19, were actively infected with it, or had recovered from it provided the deeply sampled blood TCRbeta repertoires that made up the dataset. The repertoires were made available in a free public database intended to serve as a resource for research on the immune response to SARS-CoV-2. The samples were drawn from the first 160 participants of the ongoing ImmuneRACE study and from 1,254 subjects provided by 6 global collaborators. The sample metadata nearly always contained a de-identified subject ID, COVID-19 status, age in years and sex. Where available, HLA class I and class II types were obtained from metadata supplied by the sample provider rather than from assay-based typing. Broad study findings and their caveats: How much clinical and demographic metadata was included differed by source and by participant, and the metadata was provided uncurated.

On this clone itself: This receptor's antigen is unknown. No per-base quality is available; no much larger clone lies one base away.

TCRbeta CDR3 regions were amplified from genomic DNA by means of the immunoSEQ Assay, a bias-controlled multiplex PCR. In the source study's methods: The number of nucleated cells in each sample was estimated from the amplification of reference gene primers within the assay. Sequence reads were collapsed and filtered to measure the absolute abundance of every unique TCRbeta CDR3 rearrangement. For each sample, productive Simpson clonality was calculated by taking the square root of Simpson's diversity index across productive rearrangements. Imported from immuneACCESS, the table was reduced by TCRdb to in-frame sequences with V and J called. These copies leave out some clones; in studies compared against another copy, an unresolved V gene accounts for under half, and the cause of the remainder is not known. V, J and clone size reflect that table, while D and trimming were determined from the DNA. Present in this sample are over 70,000 clones, around 87% of which were seen just once. 1.1% of the sample goes to the ten largest clones.

Collaborating institutions collected whole blood in K2EDTA tubes following their own protocols. For TCRbeta analysis, collaborator samples were shipped as frozen whole blood, as isolated PBMCs, or as DNA extracted from either sample type. Trimming removed 4 bases from V and 6 bases from J, leaving 7 bases between the germline ends. The CDR3 runs 13 amino acids, cysteine and phenylalanine included. The kept DNA is CDR3 alone, 39 bases in frame from the first base. CDR1 LNHDA and CDR2 SQIVND were looked up in the germline V gene (reference sequence). The receptor's source is a human donor in a cohort sampled during active COVID-19. Sequencing was performed on peripheral blood. The V gene is TRBV19 and the J gene is TRBJ1-6, with the D gene not confidently named. The CDR3 region has the sequence CASSTPGNSPLHF. The sequenced DNA: TGTGCCAGTAGTACGCCGGGTAATTCACCCCTCCACTTT.